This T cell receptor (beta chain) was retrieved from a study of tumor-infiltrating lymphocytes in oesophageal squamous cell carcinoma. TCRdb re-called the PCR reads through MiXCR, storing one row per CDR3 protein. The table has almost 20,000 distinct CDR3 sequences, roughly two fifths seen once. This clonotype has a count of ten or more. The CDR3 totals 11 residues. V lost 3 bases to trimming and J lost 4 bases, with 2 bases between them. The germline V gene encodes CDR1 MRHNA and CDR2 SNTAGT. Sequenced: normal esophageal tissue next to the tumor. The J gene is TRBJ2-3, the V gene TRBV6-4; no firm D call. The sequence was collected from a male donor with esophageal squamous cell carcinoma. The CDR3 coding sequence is TGTGCCAGCAGTGAGGCAGATACGCAGTATTTT. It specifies CASSEADTQYF.